This TCR beta chain was sequenced in a study of T cells in Graves' hyperthyroidism and ophthalmopathy. The CDR3 regions of TCR beta were amplified from RNA transcripts. A set of HTBI primers served as the primers for a first-round RT-PCR of the TCR CDR3. Via MiXCR, TCRdb re-called the multiplex PCR reads, giving one row per CDR3 protein. The table shows fewer than 750,000 distinct CDR3 sequences, with about 14% occurring only once. Diagnosis relied on clinical symptoms, serum thyroxine and TRAb, thyroid ultrasound and orbital computed tomography. Fresh peripheral blood, about 10 ml of it, supplied the PBMCs. Between the trimmed V and J ends, which lost 8 bases and 4 bases, there was a span of 18 bases. From germline, CDR1 is SNHLY and CDR2 FYNNEI. This CDR3 comprises 15 residues.

Specimen: blood. The sequence was obtained from a woman aged 50 to 65 with Graves' ophthalmopathy. The chain is built from TRBV2 and TRBJ1-5; D is ambiguous. CDR3 sequence: CASRHDGGPNQPQHF. The CDR3, as DNA: TGTGCCAGCCGACATGACGGAGGACCTAATCAGCCCCAGCATTTT.